This T cell receptor beta chain was retrieved from a study of T cell changes during pregnancy in multiple sclerosis. TCRdb keeps only in-frame clones here, not all; method: immunoSEQ multiplex PCR. The table lists about 70,000 clones, about nine tenths of them singletons. V shed 1 base, J shed 4 bases, and the junction held 14 bases outside the gene matches. The CDR3 length is 18 residues. Germline V gene data show CDR1 as LGHNA and CDR2 as YNFKEQ. This TCR came from a female donor with multiple sclerosis, enrolled in a pregnancy study. The chain employs TRBV4-2 and TRBJ1-1, with 8 bases lining up with TRBD1. This material consisted of CD4+ T cells from peripheral blood mononuclear cells, taken after pregnancy. The CDR3 DNA follows: TGTGCCAGCAGCCAAGCAGGACAGGGAAGGGGTTCTGGCACTGAAGCTTTCTTT. It translates to CASSQAGQGRGSGTEAFF.